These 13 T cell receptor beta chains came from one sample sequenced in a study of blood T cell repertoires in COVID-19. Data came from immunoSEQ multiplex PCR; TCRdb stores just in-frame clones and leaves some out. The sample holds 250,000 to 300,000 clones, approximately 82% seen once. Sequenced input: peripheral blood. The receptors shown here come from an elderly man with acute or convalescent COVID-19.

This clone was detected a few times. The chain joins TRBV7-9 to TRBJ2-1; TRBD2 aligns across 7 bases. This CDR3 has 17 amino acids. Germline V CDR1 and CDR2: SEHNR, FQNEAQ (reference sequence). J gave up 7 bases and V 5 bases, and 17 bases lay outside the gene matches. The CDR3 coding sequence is TGTGCCAGCAGCCCCCTCACCGGGACTACTCGGGCAAATGAGCAGTTCTTC. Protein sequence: CASSPLTGTTRANEQFF.

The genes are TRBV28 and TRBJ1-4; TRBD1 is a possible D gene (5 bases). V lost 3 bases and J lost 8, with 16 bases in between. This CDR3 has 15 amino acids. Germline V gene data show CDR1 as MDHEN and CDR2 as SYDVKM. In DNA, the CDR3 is TGTGCCAGCAGTTTCAACGGGGGGGTGAGAGAAAAACTGTTTTTT. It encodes CASSFNGGVREKLFF.

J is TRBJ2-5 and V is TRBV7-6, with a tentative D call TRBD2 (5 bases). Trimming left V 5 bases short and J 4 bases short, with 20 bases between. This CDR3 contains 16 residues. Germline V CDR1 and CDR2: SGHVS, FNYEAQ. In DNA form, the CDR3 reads TGTGCCAGCAGCCCCGTTGGGCGGGTGGCGAGAGAGACCCAGTACTTC. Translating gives CASSPVGRVARETQYF.

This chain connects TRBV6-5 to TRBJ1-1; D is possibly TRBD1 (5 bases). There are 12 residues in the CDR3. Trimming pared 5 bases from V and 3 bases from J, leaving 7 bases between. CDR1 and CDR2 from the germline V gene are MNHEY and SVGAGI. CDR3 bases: TGTGCCAGCAGTCCAGGGTACACTGAAGCTTTCTTT. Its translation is CASSPGYTEAFF.

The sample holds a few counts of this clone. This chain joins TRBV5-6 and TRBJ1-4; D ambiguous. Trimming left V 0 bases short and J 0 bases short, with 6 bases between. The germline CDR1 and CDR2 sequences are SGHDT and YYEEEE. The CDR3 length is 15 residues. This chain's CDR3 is CASSLVLSTNEKLFF. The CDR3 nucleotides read TGTGCCAGCAGCTTGGTTTTATCAACTAATGAAAAACTGTTTTTT.

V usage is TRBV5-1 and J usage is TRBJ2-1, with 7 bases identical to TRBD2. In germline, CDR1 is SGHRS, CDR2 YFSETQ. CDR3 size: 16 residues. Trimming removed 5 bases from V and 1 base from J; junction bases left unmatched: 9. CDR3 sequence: CASRGVSGSSYNEQFF. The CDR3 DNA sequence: TGCGCCAGCAGAGGTGTTAGCGGGTCTTCCTACAATGAGCAGTTCTTC.

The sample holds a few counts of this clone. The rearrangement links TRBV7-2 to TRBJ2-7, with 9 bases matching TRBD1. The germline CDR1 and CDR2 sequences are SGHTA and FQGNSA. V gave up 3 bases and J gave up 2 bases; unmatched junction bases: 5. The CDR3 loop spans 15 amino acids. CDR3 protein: CASSLHRGLPYEQYF. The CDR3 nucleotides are TGTGCCAGCAGCTTGCACAGGGGGCTCCCCTACGAGCAGTACTTC.

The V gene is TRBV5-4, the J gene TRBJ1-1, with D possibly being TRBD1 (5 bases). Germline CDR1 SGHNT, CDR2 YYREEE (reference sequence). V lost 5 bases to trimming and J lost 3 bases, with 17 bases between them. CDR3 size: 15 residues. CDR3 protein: CASSYDPRGDTEAFF. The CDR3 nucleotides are TGTGCCAGCAGTTATGATCCCCGGGGGGACACTGAAGCTTTCTTT.

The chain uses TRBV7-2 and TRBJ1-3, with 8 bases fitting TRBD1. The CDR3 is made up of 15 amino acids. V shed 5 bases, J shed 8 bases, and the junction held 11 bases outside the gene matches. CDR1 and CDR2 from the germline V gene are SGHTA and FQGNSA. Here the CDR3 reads CASSLTWTGWDTIYF. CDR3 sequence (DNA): TGTGCCAGCAGCCTGACCTGGACAGGGTGGGACACCATATATTTT.

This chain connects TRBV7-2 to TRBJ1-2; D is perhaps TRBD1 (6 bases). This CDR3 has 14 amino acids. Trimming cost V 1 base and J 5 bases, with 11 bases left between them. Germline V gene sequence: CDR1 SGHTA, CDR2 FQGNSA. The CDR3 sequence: CASSLGGRRYGYTF. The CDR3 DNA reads TGTGCCAGCAGCTTAGGGGGGCGCAGATATGGCTACACCTTC.

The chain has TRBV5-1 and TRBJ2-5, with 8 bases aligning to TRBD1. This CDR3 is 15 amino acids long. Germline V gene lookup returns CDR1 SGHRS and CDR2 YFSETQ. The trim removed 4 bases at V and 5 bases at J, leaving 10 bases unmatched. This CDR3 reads CASSTQGALGETQYF. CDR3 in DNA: TGCGCCAGCAGCACCCAGGGGGCGCTGGGGGAGACCCAGTACTTC.

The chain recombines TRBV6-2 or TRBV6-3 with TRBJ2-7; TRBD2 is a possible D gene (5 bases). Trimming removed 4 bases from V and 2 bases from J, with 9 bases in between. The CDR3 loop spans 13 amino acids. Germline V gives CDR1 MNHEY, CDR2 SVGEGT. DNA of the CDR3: TGTGCCAGCAGTTTTGCGGGTACCTACGAGCAGTACTTC. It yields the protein CASSFAGTYEQYF.

The CDR3 DNA follows: TGCGCCAGCAGGGATGGGACTAGCGGGGTGGGCACAGATACGCAGTATTTT. Its translation is CASRDGTSGVGTDTQYF. The genes are TRBV5-1 and TRBJ2-3, with 13 bases matching TRBD2. Looked up from germline, CDR1 is SGHRS and CDR2 is YFSETQ. J was trimmed by 1 base and V by 5 bases; bases with no gene match: 7. This CDR3 comprises 17 residues.